This passage covers 17 T cell receptor beta chains from one sample sequenced in a study of T cells in narcolepsy. TCRdb's copy holds only in-frame clones and misses some; the assay was immunoSEQ multiplex PCR. Of tens of thousands of clones in the sample, more than 75% were seen once. The sequenced sample was memory (CD45RA-) CD4+ T cells from blood. Every receptor here comes from a human donor in good health.

This rearrangement joins TRBV5-1 to TRBJ1-2; unclear D gene. The germline V gene has CDR1 SGHRS and CDR2 YFSETQ. Trimming stripped 0 bases from V and 2 bases from J, with 8 bases between. The CDR3 is 14 amino acids. Written as DNA, the CDR3 is TGCGCCAGCAGCTTGGATGGAATCAACTATGGCTACACCTTC. This gives the protein CASSLDGINYGYTF.

The chain uses TRBV30 and TRBJ1-1; TRBD1 might be the D (5 bases). This CDR3 has 12 amino acids. Trimming stripped 3 bases from V and 6 bases from J, with 11 bases between. From germline, CDR1 is GTSNPN and CDR2 SVGIG (reference sequence). The CDR3 loop is CAWRGGVPEAFF. The DNA of the CDR3 is TGTGCCTGGAGGGGGGGGGTACCTGAAGCTTTCTTT.

The gene calls are TRBV5-1 and TRBJ2-1, with TRBD2 matching 10 bases. V was clipped by 1 base and J by 1 base; unmatched bases: 5. The CDR3 is 17 residues long. Germline-derived CDR1 and CDR2 are SGHRS and YFSETQ. The CDR3 nucleotides are TGCGCCAGCAGCTTGCGAGCGGGAGGGCCTTCCTACAATGAGCAGTTCTTC. Translating gives CASSLRAGGPSYNEQFF.

The table lists this clone with a count of one. V and J are TRBV7-9 and TRBJ1-1, with D perhaps TRBD1 (5 bases). The CDR3 contains 16 residues. V was cut by 6 bases and J by 0 bases, with 17 bases left in between. Germline values: CDR1 SEHNR, CDR2 FQNEAQ (reference sequence). The CDR3 DNA sequence: TGTGCCAGCAGTCCTGGTGGGGCGGGAATGAACACTGAAGCTTTCTTT. It codes for CASSPGGAGMNTEAFF.

This clone was counted a single time. The V gene is TRBV11-2, the J gene TRBJ2-3; D unclear. This CDR3 has 14 residues. The germline CDR1 and CDR2 sequences are SGHAT and FQNNGV. V lost 7 bases to trimming and J lost 0 bases, with 11 bases between them. The CDR3 nucleotides are TGTGCCAGCACCCCACTACACAGCACAGATACGCAGTATTTT. Amino acid sequence: CASTPLHSTDTQYF.

The chain is built from TRBV11-2 and TRBJ1-1; no definite D call. V lost 0 bases to trimming and J lost 2 bases, with 19 bases between them. In germline, CDR1 is SGHAT, CDR2 FQNNGV. CDR3 length equals 18 residues. The CDR3 coding sequence is TGTGCCAGCAGCTTAGATGTGCCAGGCTCATACGGAAACACTGAAGCTTTCTTT. Encoded protein: CASSLDVPGSYGNTEAFF.

The chain carries TRBV9 and TRBJ2-1, with 7 bases aligning to TRBD2. V shed 3 bases and J 8 bases; nucleotides not matched to a gene: 11. This CDR3 is built from 15 residues. The germline V gene encodes CDR1 SGDLS and CDR2 YYNGEE. CDR3 coding DNA: TGTGCCAGCAGCGCCCTTGGGGGGGGATTAGATGAGCAGTTCTTC. Translating gives CASSALGGGLDEQFF. The full variable domain, rest sourced from reference TRBV9 and TRBJ2-1, is DSGVTQTPKHLITATGQRVTLRCSPRSGDLSVYWYQQSLDQGLQFLIQYYNGEERAKGNILERFSAQQFPDLHSELNLSSLELGDSALYFCASSALGGGLDEQFFGPGTRLTVL.

The chain combines TRBV6-5 with TRBJ1-4; 9 positions match TRBD1. Trimming took 6 bases from V and 7 from J; bases not matched to a gene: 6. Germline V gives CDR1 MNHEY, CDR2 SVGAGI. CDR3 length: 14 amino acids. The CDR3 loop reads CASRTDRGGEKLFF. CDR3 bases: TGTGCCAGCAGGACGGACAGGGGAGGTGAAAAACTGTTTTTT.

The chain has TRBV11-2 and TRBJ2-7; the match to TRBD2 covers 9 bases. The junction had 9 bases not matched to a gene; V was cut back by 6 bases and J by 3 bases. The CDR3 covers 15 residues. The germline V gene encodes CDR1 SGHAT and CDR2 FQNNGV. The CDR3 is CASRFSTSGGYEQYF. Here the CDR3 DNA reads TGTGCCAGCAGATTCTCGACTAGCGGAGGCTACGAGCAGTACTTC.

CDR3 nucleotide sequence: TGTGCCATCAGTGACCAGGGACAGGGGTCGATCCGGGAAAAACTGTTTTTT. Protein: CAISDQGQGSIREKLFF. The V call is TRBV10-3, the J call TRBJ1-4; 10 bases align to TRBD1. The length of the CDR3 is 17 residues. Germline CDR1 ENHRY, CDR2 SYGVKD. J gave up 8 bases and V 3 bases, and 12 bases lay outside the gene matches.

This clone occurred once. This chain connects TRBV10-2 to TRBJ2-5, with 11 positions matching TRBD2. J gave up 1 base and V 4 bases, and 2 bases lay outside the gene matches. The length of the CDR3 is 15 residues. The V gene's germline CDR1 is WSHSY and CDR2 SAAADI. The CDR3: CASSGLAGIQETQYF. Here the CDR3 DNA reads TGCGCCAGCAGTGGACTAGCGGGGATCCAAGAGACCCAGTACTTC.

This chain uses TRBV28 with TRBJ1-4, with 7 bases that match TRBD1. V lost 5 bases to trimming and J lost 8 bases; unmatched junction nucleotides: 8. Germline V lookup: CDR1 MDHEN, CDR2 SYDVKM. The length of the CDR3 is 14 residues. The CDR3 region is CASSLNRGGEKLFF. The CDR3 DNA reads TGTGCCAGCAGTCTAAACAGGGGAGGGGAAAAACTGTTTTTT.

This chain joins TRBV6-5 and TRBJ1-3; TRBD1 agrees at 8 bases. Germline trimming cut 4 bases from V and 3 bases from J; bases unmatched to any gene: 2. Germline V gene sequence: CDR1 MNHEY, CDR2 SVGAGI. This CDR3 spans 14 amino acids. CDR3 loop: CASSFDRGGNTIYF. The CDR3 DNA is TGTGCCAGCAGTTTCGACAGGGGTGGAAACACCATATATTTT.

The chain links TRBV28 to TRBJ1-2; D is unclear. Looked up from germline, CDR1 is MDHEN and CDR2 is SYDVKM. There are 11 residues in the CDR3. Trimming stripped 7 bases from V and 10 bases from J, with 13 bases between. CDR3 DNA: TGTGCCAGCACCGGAGATAGGGACTACACCTTC. Its translation is CASTGDRDYTF.

The chain recombines TRBV6-1 with TRBJ1-5; D is unclear. Per the germline V gene, CDR1 is MNHNS and CDR2 is SASEGT. V was shortened by 1 base and J by 5 bases, with 9 bases between the two germline ends. The CDR3 contains 14 residues. The DNA of the CDR3 is TGTGCCAGCAGTGAAGGGGGTAACGATCAGCCCCAGCATTTT. This encodes CASSEGGNDQPQHF.

The chain employs TRBV2 and TRBJ1-5; no clear D. Trimming stripped 6 bases from V and 3 bases from J, with 9 bases between. The CDR3 totals 13 residues. CDR1 and CDR2 from the germline V gene are SNHLY and FYNNEI. The CDR3 nucleotides are TGTGCCAGCAGCGATGAAACCAATCAGCCCCAGCATTTT. Protein product: CASSDETNQPQHF.

The rearrangement joins TRBV11-2 to TRBJ2-4; D call uncertain. This CDR3 has 17 amino acids. Per the germline V gene, CDR1 is SGHAT and CDR2 is FQNNGV. V lost 0 bases and J 0 bases, leaving 12 bases between the germline ends. The CDR3 DNA follows: TGTGCCAGCAGCTTAGATGGATGGATTCTAGCCAAAAACATTCAGTACTTC. This codes for CASSLDGWILAKNIQYF.